This TCR beta chain was sequenced for a study of blood T cell repertoires in COVID-19. Overall study: Some COVID-19 samples were acute and others convalescent; all came from the United States, Italy and Spain. T cells, B-cell-depleted T cells, or PBMCs supplied cDNA or gDNA.

The CDR3 length is 13 residues. V gave up 10 bases and J gave up 2 bases, with 15 bases separating them. Germline lookup yields CDR1 MNHNS and CDR2 SASEGT. Original processing methods: Estimates of nucleated cell counts were drawn from the amplification of reference gene primers. Data came from immunoSEQ multiplex PCR; TCRdb stores just in-frame clones and leaves some out. V, J and clone size were drawn from that table, and D and trimming were deduced from the DNA. The data hold roughly 74,000 clones, with approximately 84% observed a single time. Sequenced input: peripheral blood. The TCR originated in a man between 70 and 80 years old with acute or convalescent COVID-19. V is TRBV6-1 and J is TRBJ2-7, with D tentatively TRBD1 (6 bases). The CDR3 spells CATSQGPAYEQYF. As DNA, the CDR3 is TGTGCCACAAGCCAGGGGCCGGCCTACGAGCAGTACTTC.